This paragraph reports one TCR beta chain. Its antigen is still unknown. This sample was included in a study of post-analysis software for immune sequencing data. Across the study: Relapsing-remitting, secondary progressive and progressive-relapsing multiple sclerosis courses were included.

Notes on the study in general: Samples sharing a preparation batch grouped tightly together when assessed by F measure. Included in a set of roughly five TRBV segments more frequent in patients than controls were TRBV5-6, TRBV5-1 and TRBV20-1. People with multiple sclerosis had a significantly lower normalized Chao1 diversity than controls did.

Prepared TCR beta cDNA libraries contained unique molecular identifiers. Input of about 0.95 to 10 million T cells yielded around 500,000 cDNA molecules. One entry per CDR3 protein, called by TCRdb with MiXCR from the PCR reads. The repertoire has some 700,000 distinct CDR3 sequences, 55% to 70% of them found once; the top ten carry 10% to 12%. CDR3 size: 16 residues. The V gene end was trimmed by 2 bases and the J gene end by 1 base; junction bases not matched to a gene: 6. The V gene's germline CDR1 is SQVTM and CDR2 ANQGSEA. The V gene is TRBV29-1, the J gene TRBJ2-3; TRBD2 matches 10 bases. The sequence came from a girl aged 2 to 10 with multiple sclerosis. Sequencing was performed on blood. The CDR3 DNA reads as TGCAGCGTTGAACCTAGCGGGAGCGGGGGCACAGATACGCAGTATTTT. Encoded protein: CSVEPSGSGGTDTQYF.